There are many counts of the clone carrying this TCR beta chain. Its antigen is as yet unknown. Unique molecular identifiers were built into the TCR beta cDNA libraries. Starting from around 1 to 10 million T cells, the study yielded about 500,000 cDNA molecules. TCRdb re-called the PCR reads with MiXCR, one entry per CDR3 protein. This table holds 700,000 to 800,000 distinct CDR3 sequences, approximately 30% found once. Germline V lookup: CDR1 SGHRS, CDR2 YFSETQ. Trimming cost V 1 base and J 0 bases, with 11 bases left between them. This CDR3 has 15 amino acids. The data stem from a study of post-analysis software for immune sequencing data. On the study more broadly: Some patients lacked subtype; others had relapsing-remitting, secondary progressive or progressive-relapsing disease.

The study, taken as a whole, reports: Controls had significantly higher normalized Chao1 diversity than multiple sclerosis patients. TRBV5-6, TRBV5-1 and TRBV20-1 were among several TRBV segments more frequent in patients than controls. By F measure, samples from a shared preparation batch strongly co-clustered.

The J gene is TRBJ2-7, the V gene TRBV5-1, with D possibly matching TRBD1 (5 bases). The specimen sequenced was blood. This TCR was recovered from a girl aged 5-17 years with multiple sclerosis. Written as DNA, the CDR3 is TGCGCCAGCAGCTTGCGGACAACAAGCTCCTACGAGCAGTACTTC. It is translated as CASSLRTTSSYEQYF.